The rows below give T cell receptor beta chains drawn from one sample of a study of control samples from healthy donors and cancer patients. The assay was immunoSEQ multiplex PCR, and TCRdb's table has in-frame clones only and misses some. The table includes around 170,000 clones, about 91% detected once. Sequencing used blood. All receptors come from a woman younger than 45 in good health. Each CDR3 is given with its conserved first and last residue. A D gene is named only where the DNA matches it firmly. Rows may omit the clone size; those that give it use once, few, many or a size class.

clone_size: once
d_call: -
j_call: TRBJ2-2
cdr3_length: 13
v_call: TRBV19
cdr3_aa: CASLGSALGELFF
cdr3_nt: TGTGCCAGTTTAGGTAGCGCCCTTGGGGAGCTGTTTTTT

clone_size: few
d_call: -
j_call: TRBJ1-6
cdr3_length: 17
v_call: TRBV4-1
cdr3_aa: CASSQESGSFYNSPLHF
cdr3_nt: TGCGCCAGCAGCCAAGAATCTGGCAGCTTCTATAATTCACCCCTCCACTTT

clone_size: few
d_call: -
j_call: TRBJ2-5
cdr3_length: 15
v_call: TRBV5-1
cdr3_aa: CASSLTLASQETQYF
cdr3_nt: TGCGCCAGCAGCCTAACATTAGCGTCCCAAGAGACCCAGTACTTC

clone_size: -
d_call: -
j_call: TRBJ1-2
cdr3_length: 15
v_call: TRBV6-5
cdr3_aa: CASSYGSTDNYGYTF
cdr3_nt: TGTGCCAGCAGTTACGGGTCGACAGATAACTATGGCTACACCTTC

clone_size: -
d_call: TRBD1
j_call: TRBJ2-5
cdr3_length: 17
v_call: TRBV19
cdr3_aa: CASRAIPGQGYWETQYF
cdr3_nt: TGTGCCAGTAGGGCAATACCGGGACAGGGATATTGGGAGACCCAGTACTTC

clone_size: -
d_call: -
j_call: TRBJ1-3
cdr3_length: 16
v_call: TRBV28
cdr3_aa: CATRGGPRLSGNTIYF
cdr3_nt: TGTGCCACCCGGGGGGGACCCCGTCTCTCTGGAAACACCATATATTTT

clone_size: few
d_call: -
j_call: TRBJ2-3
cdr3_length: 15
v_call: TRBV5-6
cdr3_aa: CASSLVLTGADTQYF
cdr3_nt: TGTGCCAGCAGCCTGGTTCTAACGGGAGCGGATACGCAGTATTTT

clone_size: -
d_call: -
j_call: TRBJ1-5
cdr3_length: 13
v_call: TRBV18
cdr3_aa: CASSPKEGQPQHF
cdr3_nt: TGTGCCAGCTCACCGAAGGAAGGGCAGCCCCAGCATTTT

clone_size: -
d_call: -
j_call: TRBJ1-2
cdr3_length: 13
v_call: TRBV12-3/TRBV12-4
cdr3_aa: CASSFGQSYGYTF
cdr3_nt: TGTGCCAGCAGTTTCGGGCAATCCTATGGCTACACCTTC

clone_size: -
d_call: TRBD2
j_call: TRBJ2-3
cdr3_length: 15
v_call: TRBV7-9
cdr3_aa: CATETIAGSTDTQYF
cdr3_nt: TGTGCCACCGAAACTATAGCGGGGAGCACAGATACGCAGTATTTT

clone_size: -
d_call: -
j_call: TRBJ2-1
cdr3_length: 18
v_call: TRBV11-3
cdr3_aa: CASSLDGKGAGSANEQFF
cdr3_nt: TGTGCCAGCAGCTTAGATGGCAAGGGGGCGGGAAGCGCGAATGAGCAGTTCTTC

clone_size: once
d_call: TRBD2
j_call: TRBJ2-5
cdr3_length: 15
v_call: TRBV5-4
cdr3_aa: CASSSTQGRGETQYF
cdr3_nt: TGTGCCAGCAGCTCAACTCAAGGGAGGGGAGAGACCCAGTACTTC

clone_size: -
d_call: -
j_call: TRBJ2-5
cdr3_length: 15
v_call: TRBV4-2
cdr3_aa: CASSQEYYGGETQYF
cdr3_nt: TGTGCCAGCAGCCAAGAATACTACGGTGGAGAGACCCAGTACTTC

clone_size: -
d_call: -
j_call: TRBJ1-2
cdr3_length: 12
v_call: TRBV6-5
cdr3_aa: CASSSQGYGYTF
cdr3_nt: TGTGCCAGCAGTTCACAGGGCTATGGCTACACCTTC

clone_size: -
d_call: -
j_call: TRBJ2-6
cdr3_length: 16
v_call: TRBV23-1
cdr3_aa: CTLDRSRLSGANVLTF
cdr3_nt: TGCACCCTAGACAGGAGTAGGCTCTCTGGGGCCAACGTCCTGACTTTC

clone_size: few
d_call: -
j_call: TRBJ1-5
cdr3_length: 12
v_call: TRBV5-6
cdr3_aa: CASSLGTQPQHF
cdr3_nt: TGTGCCAGCAGCTTGGGCACCCAGCCCCAGCATTTT

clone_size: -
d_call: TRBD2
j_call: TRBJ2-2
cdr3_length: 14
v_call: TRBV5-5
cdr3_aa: CEPIAGSNTGELFF
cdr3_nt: TGTGAACCGATAGCGGGGAGTAACACCGGGGAGCTGTTTTTT

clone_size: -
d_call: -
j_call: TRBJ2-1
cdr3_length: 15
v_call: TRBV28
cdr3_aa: CASSFVGSSYNEQFF
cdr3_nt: TGTGCCAGCAGTTTCGTAGGGAGCTCCTACAATGAGCAGTTCTTC

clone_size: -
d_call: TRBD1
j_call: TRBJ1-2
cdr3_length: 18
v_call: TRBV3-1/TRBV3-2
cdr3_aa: CASSQGEGRGRGVYGYTF
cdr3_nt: TGTGCCAGCAGCCAAGGAGAGGGCAGGGGGCGAGGTGTCTATGGCTACACCTTC

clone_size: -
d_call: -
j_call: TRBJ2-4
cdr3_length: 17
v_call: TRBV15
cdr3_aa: CATSRDRGSGDGGIQYF
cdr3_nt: TGTGCCACCAGCAGAGATAGGGGGTCAGGGGATGGTGGCATTCAGTACTTC

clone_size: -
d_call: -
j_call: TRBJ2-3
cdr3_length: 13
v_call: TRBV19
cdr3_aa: CASSILSKDTQYF
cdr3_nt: TGTGCCAGTAGTATTCTTAGCAAAGATACGCAGTATTTT

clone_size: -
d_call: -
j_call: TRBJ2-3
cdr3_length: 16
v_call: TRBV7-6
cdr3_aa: CASSLDPETSTDTQYF
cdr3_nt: TGTGCCAGCAGCTTAGACCCAGAGACTAGCACAGATACGCAGTATTTT

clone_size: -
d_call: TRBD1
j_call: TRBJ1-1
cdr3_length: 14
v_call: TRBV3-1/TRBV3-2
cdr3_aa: CASSQDLSSGGAFF
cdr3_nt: TGTGCCAGCAGCCAAGATTTAAGCTCAGGGGGAGCTTTCTTT

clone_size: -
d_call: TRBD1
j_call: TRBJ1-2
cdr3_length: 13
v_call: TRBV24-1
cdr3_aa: CATRDRRDFGYTF
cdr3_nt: TGTGCCACCCGGGACAGGAGGGATTTTGGCTACACCTTC

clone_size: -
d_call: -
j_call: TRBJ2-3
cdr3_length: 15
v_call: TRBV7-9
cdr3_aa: CASRPGRGTTDTQYF
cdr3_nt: TGTGCCAGCAGACCAGGTCGGGGGACCACAGATACGCAGTATTTT

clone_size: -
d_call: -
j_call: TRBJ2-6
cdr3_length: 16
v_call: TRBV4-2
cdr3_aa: CATHSGTLAGANVLTF
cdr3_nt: TGTGCCACCCACTCTGGGACGTTAGCTGGGGCCAACGTCCTGACTTTC

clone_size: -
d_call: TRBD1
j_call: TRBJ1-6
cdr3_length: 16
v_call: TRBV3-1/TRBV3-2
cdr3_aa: CASSQDREDRGVSLHF
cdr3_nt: TGTGCCAGCAGCCAAGATCGGGAGGACAGGGGGGTTTCCCTCCACTTT

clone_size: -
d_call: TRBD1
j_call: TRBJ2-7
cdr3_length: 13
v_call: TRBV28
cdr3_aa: CASRATGLHEQYF
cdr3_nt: TGTGCCAGCAGGGCGACAGGGTTACACGAGCAGTACTTC

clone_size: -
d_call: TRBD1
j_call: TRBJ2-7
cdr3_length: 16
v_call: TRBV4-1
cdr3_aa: CASSQETGGAGYEQYF
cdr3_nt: TGCGCCAGCAGCCAGGAGACAGGGGGCGCGGGGTACGAGCAGTACTTC

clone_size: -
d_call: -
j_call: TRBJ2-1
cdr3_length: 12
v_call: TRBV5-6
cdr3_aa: CASRVGHNEQFF
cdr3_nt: TGTGCCAGCAGGGTGGGGCACAATGAGCAGTTCTTC

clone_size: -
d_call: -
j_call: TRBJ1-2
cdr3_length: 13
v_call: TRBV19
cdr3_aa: CASSIDGLLSYTF
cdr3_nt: TGTGCCAGTAGTATAGACGGTCTGCTCAGCTACACCTTC

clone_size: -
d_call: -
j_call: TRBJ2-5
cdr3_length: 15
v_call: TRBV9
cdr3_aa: CASSEGGQLKETQYF
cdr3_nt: TGTGCCAGCAGCGAAGGCGGACAGCTAAAAGAGACCCAGTACTTC

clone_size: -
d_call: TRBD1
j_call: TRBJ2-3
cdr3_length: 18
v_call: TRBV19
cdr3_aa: CASSLGGPGQGFRDTQYF
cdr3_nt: TGTGCCAGTAGTTTGGGGGGCCCGGGACAGGGGTTTCGGGATACGCAGTATTTT

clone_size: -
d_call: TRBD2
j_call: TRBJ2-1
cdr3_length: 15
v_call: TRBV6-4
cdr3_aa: CASSERAGGYDEQFF
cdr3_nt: TGTGCCAGCAGTGAGAGAGCGGGAGGTTATGATGAGCAGTTCTTC

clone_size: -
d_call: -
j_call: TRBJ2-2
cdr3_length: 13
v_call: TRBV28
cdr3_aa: CASSLQRAGELFF
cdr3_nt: TGTGCCAGCAGTTTACAACGGGCCGGGGAGCTGTTTTTT

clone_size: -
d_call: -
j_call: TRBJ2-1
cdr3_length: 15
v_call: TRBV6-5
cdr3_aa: CASSYHPGTGNEQFF
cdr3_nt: TGTGCCAGCAGTTACCACCCTGGAACGGGTAATGAGCAGTTCTTC